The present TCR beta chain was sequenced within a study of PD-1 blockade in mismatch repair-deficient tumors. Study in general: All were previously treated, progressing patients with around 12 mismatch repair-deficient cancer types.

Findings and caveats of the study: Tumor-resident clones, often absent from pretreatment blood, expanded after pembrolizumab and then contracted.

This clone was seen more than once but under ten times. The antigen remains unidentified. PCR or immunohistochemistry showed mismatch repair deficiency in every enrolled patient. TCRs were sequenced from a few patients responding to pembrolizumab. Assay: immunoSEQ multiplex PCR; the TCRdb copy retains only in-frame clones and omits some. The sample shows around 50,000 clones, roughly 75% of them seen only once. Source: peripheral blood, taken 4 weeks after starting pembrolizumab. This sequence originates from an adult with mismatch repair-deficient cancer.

CDR3 loop: CASSPETGWETQYF. The CDR3 nucleotides are TGTGCCAGCTCACCAGAGACAGGGTGGGAGACCCAGTACTTC. J is TRBJ2-5 and V is TRBV18, with 7 bases aligning to TRBD1. J gave up 5 bases and V 2 bases, and 5 bases lay outside the gene matches. This CDR3 comprises 14 residues. In germline, CDR1 is KGHSH, CDR2 LQKENI.